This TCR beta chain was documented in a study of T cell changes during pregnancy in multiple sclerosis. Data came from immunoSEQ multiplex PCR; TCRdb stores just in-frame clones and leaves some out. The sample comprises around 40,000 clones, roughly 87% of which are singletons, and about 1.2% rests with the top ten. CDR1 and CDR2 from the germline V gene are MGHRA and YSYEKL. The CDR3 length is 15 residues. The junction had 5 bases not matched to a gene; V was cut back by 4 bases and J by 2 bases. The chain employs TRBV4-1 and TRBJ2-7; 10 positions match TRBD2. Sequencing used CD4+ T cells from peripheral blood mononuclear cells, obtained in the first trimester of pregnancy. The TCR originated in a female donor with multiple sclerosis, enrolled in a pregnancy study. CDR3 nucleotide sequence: TGCGCCAGCAGCCTCCTAGCGGGAGACGCCTACGAGCAGTACTTC. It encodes CASSLLAGDAYEQYF.